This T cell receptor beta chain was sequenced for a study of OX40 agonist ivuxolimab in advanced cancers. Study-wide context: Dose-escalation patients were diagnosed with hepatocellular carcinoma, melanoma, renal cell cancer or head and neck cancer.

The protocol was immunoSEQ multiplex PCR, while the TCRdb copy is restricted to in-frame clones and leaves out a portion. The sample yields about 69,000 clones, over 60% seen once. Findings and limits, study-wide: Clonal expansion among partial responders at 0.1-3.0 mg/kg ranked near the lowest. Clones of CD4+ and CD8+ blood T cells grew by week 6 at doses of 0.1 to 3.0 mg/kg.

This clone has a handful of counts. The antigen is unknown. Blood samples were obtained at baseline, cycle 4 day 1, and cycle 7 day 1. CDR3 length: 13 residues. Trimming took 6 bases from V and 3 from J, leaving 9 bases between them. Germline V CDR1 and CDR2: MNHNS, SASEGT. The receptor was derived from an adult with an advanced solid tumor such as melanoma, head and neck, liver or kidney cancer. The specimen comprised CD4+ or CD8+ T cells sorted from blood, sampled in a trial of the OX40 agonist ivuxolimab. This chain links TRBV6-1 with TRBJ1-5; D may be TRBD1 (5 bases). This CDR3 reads CASRTDNNQPQHF. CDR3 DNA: TGTGCCAGCAGGACGGACAACAATCAGCCCCAGCATTTT.